This T cell receptor beta chain emerged from a study of cytomegalovirus exposure and HLA in healthy donors. Findings and caveats of the study: Reports showed the classifier diagnosing cytomegalovirus status with high specificity and sensitivity. Accurate prediction of HLA-A and HLA-B alleles (for most subjects) was reportedly achieved from TCR beta sequences. Within an earlier analysis, most TCR beta V segments proved productive either about 87% or about 30% of the time.

13 Jbeta primers and 60 Vbeta primers were used for the PCR. Measured with immunoSEQ multiplex PCR; TCRdb has only the in-frame clones, and not every one. This table holds around 99,000 clones, 76% found once. In its sample, this clone was seen a few times. The antigen is undetermined. The germline V gene has CDR1 MNHEY and CDR2 SVGAGI. V gave up 6 bases and J gave up 11 bases, with 14 bases separating them. The CDR3 consists of 13 residues. This TCR derives from a woman between 45 and 65 years old in good health and CMV-seropositive. The genes are TRBV6-5 and TRBJ1-6; a possible D gene is TRBD1 (5 bases). Specimen: PBMCs. The CDR3 here is CASRPDRWAPLHF. The CDR3 nucleotides are TGTGCCAGCAGACCCGACAGATGGGCACCCCTCCACTTT.